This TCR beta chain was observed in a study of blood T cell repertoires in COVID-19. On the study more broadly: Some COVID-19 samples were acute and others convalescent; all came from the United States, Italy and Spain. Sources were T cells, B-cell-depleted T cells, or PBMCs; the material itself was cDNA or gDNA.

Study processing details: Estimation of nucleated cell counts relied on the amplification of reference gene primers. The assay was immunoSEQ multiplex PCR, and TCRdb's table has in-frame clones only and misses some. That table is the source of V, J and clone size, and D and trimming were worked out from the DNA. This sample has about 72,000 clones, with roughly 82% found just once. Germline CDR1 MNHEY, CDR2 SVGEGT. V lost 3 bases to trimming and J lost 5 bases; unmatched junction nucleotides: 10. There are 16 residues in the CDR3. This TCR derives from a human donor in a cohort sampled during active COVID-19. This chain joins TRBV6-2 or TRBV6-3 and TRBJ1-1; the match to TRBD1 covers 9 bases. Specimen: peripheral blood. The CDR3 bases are TGTGCCAGCAGTTATCTGTTGGGACAGGGTTTGACTGAAGCTTTCTTT. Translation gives CASSYLLGQGLTEAFF.